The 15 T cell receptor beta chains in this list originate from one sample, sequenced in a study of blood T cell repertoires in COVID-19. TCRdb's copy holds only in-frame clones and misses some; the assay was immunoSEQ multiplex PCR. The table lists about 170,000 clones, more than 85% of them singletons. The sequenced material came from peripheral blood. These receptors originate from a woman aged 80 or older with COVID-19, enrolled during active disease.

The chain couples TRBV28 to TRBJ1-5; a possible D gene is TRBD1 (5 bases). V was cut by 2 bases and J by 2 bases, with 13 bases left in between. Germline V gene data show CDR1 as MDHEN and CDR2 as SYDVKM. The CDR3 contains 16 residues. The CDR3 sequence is CASSLVRAIGNQPQHF. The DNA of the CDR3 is TGTGCCAGCAGTTTAGTCAGGGCTATTGGCAATCAGCCCCAGCATTTT.

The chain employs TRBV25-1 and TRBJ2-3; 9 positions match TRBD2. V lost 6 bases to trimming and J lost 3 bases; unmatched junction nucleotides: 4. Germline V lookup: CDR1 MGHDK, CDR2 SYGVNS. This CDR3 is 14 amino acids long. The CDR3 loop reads CASSSGRSTDTQYF. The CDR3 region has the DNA TGTGCCAGCAGCAGCGGGAGGTCTACAGATACGCAGTATTTT.

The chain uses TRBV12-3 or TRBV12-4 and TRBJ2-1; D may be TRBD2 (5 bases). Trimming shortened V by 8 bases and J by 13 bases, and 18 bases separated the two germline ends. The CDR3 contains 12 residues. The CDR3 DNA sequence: TGTGCCAGCTCCCCCTCTACTCCGGGACAGTTCTTC. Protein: CASSPSTPGQFF.

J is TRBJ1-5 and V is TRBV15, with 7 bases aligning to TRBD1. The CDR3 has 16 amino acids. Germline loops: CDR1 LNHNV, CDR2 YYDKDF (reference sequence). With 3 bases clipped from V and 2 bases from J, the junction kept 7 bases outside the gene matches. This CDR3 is CATSSRQGKGNQPQHF. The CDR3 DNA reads TGTGCCACCAGCAGTCGACAGGGAAAGGGCAATCAGCCCCAGCATTTT.

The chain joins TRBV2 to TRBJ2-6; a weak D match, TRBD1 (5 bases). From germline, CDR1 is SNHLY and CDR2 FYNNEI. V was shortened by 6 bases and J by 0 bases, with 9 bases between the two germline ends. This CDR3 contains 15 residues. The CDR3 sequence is CASRAGPSGANVLTF. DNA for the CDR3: TGTGCCAGCAGGGCAGGGCCCTCTGGGGCCAACGTCCTGACTTTC.

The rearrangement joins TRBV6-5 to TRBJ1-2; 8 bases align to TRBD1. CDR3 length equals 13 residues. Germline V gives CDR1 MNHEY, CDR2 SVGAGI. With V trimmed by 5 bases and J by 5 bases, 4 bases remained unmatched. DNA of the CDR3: TGTGCCAGCAGTCGAACAGGGGGGTATGGCTACACCTTC. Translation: CASSRTGGYGYTF.

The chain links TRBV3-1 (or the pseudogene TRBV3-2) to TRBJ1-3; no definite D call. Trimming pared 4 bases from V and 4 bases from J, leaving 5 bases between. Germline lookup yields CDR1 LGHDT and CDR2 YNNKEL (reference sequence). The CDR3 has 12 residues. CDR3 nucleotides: TGTGCCAGCAGCCCCCAGGGAAACACCATATATTTT. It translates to CASSPQGNTIYF.

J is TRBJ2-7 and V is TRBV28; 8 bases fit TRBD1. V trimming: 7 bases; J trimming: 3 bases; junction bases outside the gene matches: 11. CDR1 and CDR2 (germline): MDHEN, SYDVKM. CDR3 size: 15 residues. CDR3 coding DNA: TGTGCCAGCACAGCAGGGGGCGCGATTGGCTACGAGCAGTACTTC. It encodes CASTAGGAIGYEQYF.

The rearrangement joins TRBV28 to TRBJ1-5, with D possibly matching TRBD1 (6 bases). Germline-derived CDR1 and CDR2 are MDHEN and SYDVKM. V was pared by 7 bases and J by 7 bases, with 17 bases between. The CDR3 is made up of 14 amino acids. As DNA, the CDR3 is TGTGCCAGCACCCCCAGGGTACAGGGCCAGCCCCAGCATTTT. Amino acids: CASTPRVQGQPQHF.

CDR3 sequence (DNA): TGTGCCAGCAGTTTATTTGCAGGGTCGGAGTTCTTC. It specifies CASSLFAGSEFF. The J gene is TRBJ2-1, the V gene TRBV28; perhaps TRBD1 as D (5 bases). V was trimmed by 1 base and J by 14 bases, leaving 12 bases between them. This CDR3 has 12 residues. CDR1 is MDHEN, CDR2 SYDVKM, per germline.

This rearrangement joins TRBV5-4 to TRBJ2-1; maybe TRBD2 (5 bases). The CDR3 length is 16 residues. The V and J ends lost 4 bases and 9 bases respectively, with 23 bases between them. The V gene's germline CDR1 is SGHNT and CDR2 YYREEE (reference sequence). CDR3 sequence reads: CASSPKEVSSTGEQFF. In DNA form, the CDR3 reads TGTGCCAGCAGCCCCAAGGAGGTTAGCTCCACCGGTGAGCAGTTCTTC.

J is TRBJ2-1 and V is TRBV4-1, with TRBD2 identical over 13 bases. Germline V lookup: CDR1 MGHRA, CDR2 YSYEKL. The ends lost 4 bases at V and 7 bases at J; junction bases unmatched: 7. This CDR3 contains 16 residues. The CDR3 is CASSRTLAGGYNEQFF. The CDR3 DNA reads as TGCGCCAGCAGCCGGACACTAGCGGGAGGGTATAATGAGCAGTTCTTC.

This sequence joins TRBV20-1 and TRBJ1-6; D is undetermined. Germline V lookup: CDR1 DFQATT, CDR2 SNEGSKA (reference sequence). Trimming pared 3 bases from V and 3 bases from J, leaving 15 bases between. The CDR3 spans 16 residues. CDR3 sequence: CSASLGVGDYNSPLHF. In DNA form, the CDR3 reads TGCAGTGCTAGTCTTGGAGTGGGTGACTATAATTCACCCCTCCACTTT.

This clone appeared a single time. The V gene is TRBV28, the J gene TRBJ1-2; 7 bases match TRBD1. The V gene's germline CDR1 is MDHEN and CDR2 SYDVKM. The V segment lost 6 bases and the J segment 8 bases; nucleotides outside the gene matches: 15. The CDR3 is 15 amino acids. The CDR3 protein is CASSQPGTDQRGYTF. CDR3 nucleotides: TGTGCCAGCAGCCAACCAGGGACAGATCAACGGGGCTACACCTTC.

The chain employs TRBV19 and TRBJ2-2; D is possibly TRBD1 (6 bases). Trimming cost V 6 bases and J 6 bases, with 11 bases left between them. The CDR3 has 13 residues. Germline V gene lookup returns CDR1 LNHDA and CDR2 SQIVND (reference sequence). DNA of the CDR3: TGTGCCAGTAGAAACAGGGTACCCGGGGAGCTGTTTTTT. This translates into CASRNRVPGELFF.